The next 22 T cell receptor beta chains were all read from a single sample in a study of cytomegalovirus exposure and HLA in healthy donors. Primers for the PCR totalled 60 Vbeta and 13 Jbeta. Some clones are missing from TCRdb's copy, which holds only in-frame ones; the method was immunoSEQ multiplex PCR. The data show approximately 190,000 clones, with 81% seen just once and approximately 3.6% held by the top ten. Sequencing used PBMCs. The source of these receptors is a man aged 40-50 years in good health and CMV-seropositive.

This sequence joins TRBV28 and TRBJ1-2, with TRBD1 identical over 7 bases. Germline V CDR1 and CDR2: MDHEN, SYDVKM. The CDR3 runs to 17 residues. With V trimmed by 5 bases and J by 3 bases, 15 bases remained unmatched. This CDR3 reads CASSHRQGPKGDYGYTF. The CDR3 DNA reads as TGTGCCAGCAGTCACCGACAGGGCCCGAAGGGGGACTATGGCTACACCTTC.

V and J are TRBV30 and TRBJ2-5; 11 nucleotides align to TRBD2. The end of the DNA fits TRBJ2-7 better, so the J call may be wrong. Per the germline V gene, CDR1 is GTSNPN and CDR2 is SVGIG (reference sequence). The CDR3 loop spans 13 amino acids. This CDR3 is CACLLAGVYEQYF. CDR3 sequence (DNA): TGTGCCTGTTTACTAGCGGGAGTTTACGAGCAGTACTTC.

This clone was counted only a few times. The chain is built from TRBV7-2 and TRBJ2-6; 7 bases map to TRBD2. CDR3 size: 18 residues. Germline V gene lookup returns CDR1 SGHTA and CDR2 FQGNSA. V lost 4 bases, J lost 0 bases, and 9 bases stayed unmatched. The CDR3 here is CASSSRELAYSGANVLTF. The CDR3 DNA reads TGTGCCAGCAGCTCCCGTGAACTAGCGTACTCTGGGGCCAACGTCCTGACTTTC.

This CDR3 reads CASSLGRAELNEKLFF. CDR3 DNA sequence: TGCGCCAGCAGCTTGGGCCGCGCGGAGCTTAATGAAAAACTGTTTTTT. V is TRBV5-1 and J is TRBJ1-4, with D unresolved. This CDR3 spans 16 amino acids. Trimming cost V 0 bases and J 4 bases, with 13 bases left between them. Looked up from germline, CDR1 is SGHRS and CDR2 is YFSETQ.

CDR3 region: CASSDQVLGAGGNQPQHF. Here the CDR3 DNA reads TGTGCCAGCAGTGATCAGGTTTTAGGGGCAGGGGGCAATCAGCCCCAGCATTTT. The chain employs TRBV6-1 and TRBJ1-5, with a possible D match to TRBD1 (6 bases). Trimming took 3 bases from V and 2 from J, leaving 20 bases between them. Germline-derived CDR1 and CDR2 are MNHNS and SASEGT. The CDR3 has 18 amino acids.

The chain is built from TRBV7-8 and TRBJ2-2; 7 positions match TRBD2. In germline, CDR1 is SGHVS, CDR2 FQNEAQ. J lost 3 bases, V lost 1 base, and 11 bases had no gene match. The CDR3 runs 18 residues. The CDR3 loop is CASSLGPQAGYDTGELFF. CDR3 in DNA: TGTGCCAGCAGCTTAGGCCCGCAAGCGGGGTACGACACCGGGGAGCTGTTTTTT.

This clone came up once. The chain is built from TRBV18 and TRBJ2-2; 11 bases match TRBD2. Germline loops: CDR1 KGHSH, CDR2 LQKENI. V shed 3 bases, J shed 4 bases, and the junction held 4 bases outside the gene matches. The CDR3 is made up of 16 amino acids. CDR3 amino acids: CASSPTSGATTGELFF. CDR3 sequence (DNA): TGTGCCAGCTCACCGACTAGCGGGGCGACCACCGGGGAGCTGTTTTTT.

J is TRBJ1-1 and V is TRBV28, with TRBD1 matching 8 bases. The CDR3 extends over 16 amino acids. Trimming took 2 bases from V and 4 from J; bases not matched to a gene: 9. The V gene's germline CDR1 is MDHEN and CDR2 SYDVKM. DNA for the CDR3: TGTGCCAGCAGTTTAAGGACAGGGTATGGACTCACTGAAGCTTTCTTT. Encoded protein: CASSLRTGYGLTEAFF.

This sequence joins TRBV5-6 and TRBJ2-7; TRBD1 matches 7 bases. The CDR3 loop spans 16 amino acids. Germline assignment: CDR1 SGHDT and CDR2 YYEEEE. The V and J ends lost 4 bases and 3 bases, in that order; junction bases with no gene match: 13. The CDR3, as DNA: TGTGCCAGCAGCCCGGACCCGGGACAGACTCGCTACGAGCAGTACTTC. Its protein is CASSPDPGQTRYEQYF.

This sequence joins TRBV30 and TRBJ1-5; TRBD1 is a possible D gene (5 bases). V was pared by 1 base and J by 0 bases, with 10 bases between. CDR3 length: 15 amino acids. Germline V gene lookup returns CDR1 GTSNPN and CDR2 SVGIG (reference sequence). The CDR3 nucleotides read TGTGCCTGGAGTGCCCCAGGGAATAGCAATCAGCCCCAGCATTTT. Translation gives CAWSAPGNSNQPQHF. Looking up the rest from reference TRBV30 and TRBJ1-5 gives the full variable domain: SQTIHQWPATLVQPVGSPLSLECTVEGTSNPNLYWYRQAAGRGLQLLFYSVGIGQISSEVPQNLSASRPQDRQFILSSKKLLLSDSGFYLCAWSAPGNSNQPQHFGDGTRLSIL.

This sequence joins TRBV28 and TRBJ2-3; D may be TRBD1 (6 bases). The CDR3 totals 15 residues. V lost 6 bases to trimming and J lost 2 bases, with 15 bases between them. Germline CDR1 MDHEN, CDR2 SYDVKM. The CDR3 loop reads CASSPPDRITDTQYF. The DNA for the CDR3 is TGTGCCAGCAGCCCCCCGGACAGAATCACAGATACGCAGTATTTT.

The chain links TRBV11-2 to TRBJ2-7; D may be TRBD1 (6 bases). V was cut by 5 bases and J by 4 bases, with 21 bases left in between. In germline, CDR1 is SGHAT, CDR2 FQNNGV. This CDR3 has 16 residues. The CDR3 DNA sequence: TGTGCCAGCAGCCTCAAAAGCGGCAGGGGATCATACGAGCAGTACTTC. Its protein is CASSLKSGRGSYEQYF. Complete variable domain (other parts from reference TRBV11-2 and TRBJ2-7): EAGVAQSPRYKIIEKRQSVAFWCNPISGHATLYWYQQILGQGPKLLIQFQNNGVVDDSQLPKDRFSAERLKGVDSTLKIQPAKLEDSAVYLCASSLKSGRGSYEQYFGPGTRLTVT.

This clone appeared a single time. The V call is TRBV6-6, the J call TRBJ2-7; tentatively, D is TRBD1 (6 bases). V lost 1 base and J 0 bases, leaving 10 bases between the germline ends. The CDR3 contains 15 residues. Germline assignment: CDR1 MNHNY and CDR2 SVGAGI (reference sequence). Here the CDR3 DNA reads TGTGCCAGCAGTTACTGTGGGGGCTACTCCTACGAGCAGTACTTC. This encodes CASSYCGGYSYEQYF.

CDR3 nucleotide sequence: TGCAGCGCCGCGGGGGAGTTTCGGAAGGAGCAGTACTTC. This sequence encodes CSAAGEFRKEQYF. The J gene is TRBJ2-7, the V gene TRBV29-1, with 7 bases lining up with TRBD2. Per the germline V gene, CDR1 is SQVTM and CDR2 is ANQGSEA. V was clipped by 7 bases and J by 7 bases; unmatched bases: 13. The CDR3 has 13 amino acids.

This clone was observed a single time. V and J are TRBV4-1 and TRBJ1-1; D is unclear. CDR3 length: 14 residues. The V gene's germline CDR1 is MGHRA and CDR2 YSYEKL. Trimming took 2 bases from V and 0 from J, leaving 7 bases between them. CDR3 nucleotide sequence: TGCGCCAGCAGCCAACAGGCGATGAACACTGAAGCTTTCTTT. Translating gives CASSQQAMNTEAFF.

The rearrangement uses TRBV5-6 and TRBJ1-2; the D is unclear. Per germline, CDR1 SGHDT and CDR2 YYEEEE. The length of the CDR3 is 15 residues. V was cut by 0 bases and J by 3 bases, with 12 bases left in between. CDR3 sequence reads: CASSLAGETDYGYTF. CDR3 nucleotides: TGTGCCAGCAGCTTGGCGGGAGAGACCGACTATGGCTACACCTTC.

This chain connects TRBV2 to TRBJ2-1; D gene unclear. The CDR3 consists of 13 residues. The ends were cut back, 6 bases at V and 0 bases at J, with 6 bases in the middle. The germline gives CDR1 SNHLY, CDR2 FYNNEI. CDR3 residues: CASRASSYNEQFF. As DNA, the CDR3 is TGTGCCAGCAGAGCCTCCTCCTACAATGAGCAGTTCTTC.

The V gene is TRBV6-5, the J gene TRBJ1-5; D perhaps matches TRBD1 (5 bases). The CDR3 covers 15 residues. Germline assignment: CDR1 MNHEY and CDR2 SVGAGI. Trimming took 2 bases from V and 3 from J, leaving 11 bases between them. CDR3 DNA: TGTGCCAGCAGTTACGGGGGGTCGGACAATCAGCCCCAGCATTTT. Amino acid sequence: CASSYGGSDNQPQHF.

The CDR3 region is CASSPTGGYTGELFF. Written as DNA, the CDR3 is TGTGCCAGCAGTCCGACAGGGGGTTACACCGGGGAGCTGTTTTTT. This chain uses TRBV27 with TRBJ2-2, with 9 bases matching TRBD1. Per the germline V gene, CDR1 is MNHEY and CDR2 is SMNVEV (reference sequence). The CDR3 runs 15 residues. V gave up 5 bases and J gave up 3 bases; unmatched junction bases: 4.

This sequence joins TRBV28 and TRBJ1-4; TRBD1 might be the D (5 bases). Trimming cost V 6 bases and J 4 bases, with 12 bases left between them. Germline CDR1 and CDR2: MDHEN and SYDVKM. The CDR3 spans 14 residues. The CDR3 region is CASRRGGVNEKLFF. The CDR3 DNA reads TGTGCCAGCAGGAGAGGAGGGGTTAATGAAAAACTGTTTTTT.

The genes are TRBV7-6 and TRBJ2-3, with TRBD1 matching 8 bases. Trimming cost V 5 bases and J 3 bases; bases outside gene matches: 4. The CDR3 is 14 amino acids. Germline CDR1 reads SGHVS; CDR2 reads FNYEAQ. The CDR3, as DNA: TGTGCCAGCAGCCGACAGGGGTCGACAGATACGCAGTATTTT. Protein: CASSRQGSTDTQYF.

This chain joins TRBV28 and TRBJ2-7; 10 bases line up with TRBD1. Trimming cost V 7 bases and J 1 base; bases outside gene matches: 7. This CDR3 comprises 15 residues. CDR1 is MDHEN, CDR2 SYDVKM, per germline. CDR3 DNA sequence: TGTGCCAGCAACCAACCGGGACAGGGGTCCTACGAGCAGTACTTC. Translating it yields CASNQPGQGSYEQYF.